These 14 T cell receptor beta chains were sequenced from one sample in a study of T cell repertoires in cytomegalovirus infection. MiXCR, applied by TCRdb to the reads, yields one record per CDR3 protein. The sample lists 250,000 to 300,000 distinct CDR3 sequences; under 30% were seen once. Sequencing input: PBMCs. Receptor source: a human donor in good health (CMV status not recorded). Some clones in this sample may be carry-over from other donors' samples.

This clonotype occurred many times. The chain carries TRBV7-2 and TRBJ2-7; 15 nucleotides match TRBD2. Trimming cost V 5 bases and J 6 bases; bases outside gene matches: 8. The CDR3 loop spans 16 amino acids. CDR1 and CDR2 (germline): SGHTA, FQGNSA. The CDR3 DNA follows: TGTGCCAGCAGCCCCGGACTAGCGGGAGGGAGGGGCGAGCAGTACTTC. This encodes CASSPGLAGGRGEQYF.

The genes are TRBV7-2 and TRBJ2-3, with D possibly being TRBD2 (9 bases). The CDR3 is made up of 17 amino acids. From germline, CDR1 is SGHTA and CDR2 FQGNSA. Trimming shortened V by 4 bases and J by 3 bases, and 20 bases separated the two germline ends. The CDR3 bases are TGTGCCAGCAGCTCGACTCCTAGCGGGACAGGAACAGATACGCAGTATTTT. Protein product: CASSSTPSGTGTDTQYF.

The chain employs TRBV28 and TRBJ2-2; D tentatively fits TRBD1 or TRBD2 (5 bases each). V was cut by 10 bases and J by 6 bases, with 12 bases left in between. The CDR3 covers 12 residues. Germline V lookup: CDR1 MDHEN, CDR2 SYDVKM. The CDR3: CATARGSGELFF. CDR3 bases: TGTGCCACCGCGAGGGGTTCCGGGGAGCTGTTTTTT.

As to this clonotype: This may arise from a read error, as a much more abundant clone is one base away. Written as DNA, the CDR3 is TGTGCCAGCACTGACGGGGGACAGGGTGGCAATGAGCAGTTCTTC. This codes for CASTDGGQGGNEQFF. The chain links TRBV6-8 to TRBJ2-1; 9 bases are shared with TRBD1. CDR1 is MNHGY, CDR2 SAAAGT, per germline. V shed 7 bases, J shed 6 bases, and the junction held 10 bases outside the gene matches. There are 15 residues in the CDR3.

The CDR3 here is CAEGSGKNIQYF. CDR3 DNA: TGTGCCGAGGGATCGGGCAAAAACATTCAGTACTTC. The gene calls are TRBV2 and TRBJ2-4, with D possibly matching TRBD2 (5 bases). Trimming took 11 bases from V and 3 from J, leaving 11 bases between them. CDR1 and CDR2 from the germline V gene are SNHLY and FYNNEI. The CDR3 length is 12 residues.

This chain joins TRBV7-2 and TRBJ2-7, with 12 bases aligning to TRBD2. V lost 2 bases to trimming and J lost 2 bases; unmatched junction nucleotides: 10. This CDR3 has 18 residues. CDR1 and CDR2 from the germline V gene are SGHTA and FQGNSA. CDR3 sequence: CASSLFGGRTSGAYEQYF. For the CDR3, the DNA is TGTGCCAGCAGCTTATTTGGTGGACGGACTAGCGGGGCCTACGAGCAGTACTTC.

The J gene is TRBJ1-1, the V gene TRBV7-2; perhaps TRBD1 as D (6 bases). This CDR3 is built from 14 residues. Germline V gene data show CDR1 as SGHTA and CDR2 as FQGNSA. Trimming took off 5 bases at V and 6 bases at J, with 16 bases between the two ends. The CDR3 sequence is CASSTRLDRPEAFF. The CDR3 DNA reads as TGTGCCAGCAGCACCCGCCTCGACAGGCCTGAAGCTTTCTTT. Full variable domain (missing parts from reference TRBV7-2 and TRBJ1-1): GAGVSQSPSNKVTEKGKDVELRCDPISGHTALYWYRQSLGQGLEFLIYFQGNSAPDKSGLPSDRFSAERTGGSVSTLTIQRTQQEDSAVYLCASSTRLDRPEAFFGQGTRLTVV.

There are many counts of this clonotype. V is TRBV7-9 and J is TRBJ1-2; D is unclear. Trimming took 0 bases from V and 8 from J, leaving 13 bases between them. Germline V gene data show CDR1 as SEHNR and CDR2 as FQNEAQ (reference sequence). This CDR3 region has 14 residues. CDR3 region: CASSLAFVEGGYTF. The CDR3 DNA follows: TGTGCCAGCAGCTTAGCGTTTGTCGAGGGCGGCTACACCTTC.

This clonotype was counted at least ten times. The chain has TRBV7-2 and TRBJ1-2; D remains unclear. The CDR3 is 16 amino acids. The germline CDR1 and CDR2 sequences are SGHTA and FQGNSA. The germline V and J ends were trimmed by 0 bases and 2 bases, with 13 bases remaining between them. CDR3 residues: CASSLAFGKPNYGYTF. DNA of the CDR3: TGTGCCAGCAGCTTAGCGTTCGGCAAGCCCAACTATGGCTACACCTTC.

This clonotype was detected ten times or more. The rearrangement links TRBV11-3 to TRBJ2-1; 7 nucleotides agree with TRBD2. This CDR3 spans 14 amino acids. J lost 9 bases, V lost 5 bases, and 10 bases had no gene match. Germline V gene sequence: CDR1 SGHNT, CDR2 YENEEA. The CDR3 DNA is TGTGCCAGCAGCCCCCCGACTAGCCTTGGTGAGCAGTTCTTC. Protein product: CASSPPTSLGEQFF.

The table lists this clonotype with many counts. This sequence joins TRBV7-2 and TRBJ2-5, with unresolved D. Deletions cut 3 bases from V and 9 bases from J, with 20 bases between. The CDR3 is made up of 15 amino acids. Germline CDR1 SGHTA, CDR2 FQGNSA. The DNA for the CDR3 is TGTGCCAGCAGCTTCAAGCGTCTGACCATTGGGGCCCAGTACTTC. It encodes CASSFKRLTIGAQYF.

This clonotype has only a few counts. This chain joins TRBV5-4 and TRBJ2-7; D uncertain. V gave up 2 bases and J gave up 5 bases, with 5 bases separating them. This CDR3 is 11 amino acids long. The germline V gene encodes CDR1 SGHNT and CDR2 YYREEE (reference sequence). CDR3 sequence reads: CASSFINEQYF. The CDR3 DNA reads as TGTGCCAGCAGCTTTATCAACGAGCAGTACTTC.

This clonotype was seen ten or more times. The rearrangement joins TRBV7-8 to TRBJ2-1, with 8 bases aligning to TRBD1. The germline V gene has CDR1 SGHVS and CDR2 FQNEAQ. This CDR3 is 14 amino acids long. V lost 3 bases, J lost 2 bases, and 0 bases stayed unmatched. In DNA form, the CDR3 reads TGTGCCAGCAGCTTGGACAGGGCCTACAATGAGCAGTTCTTC. Its translation: CASSLDRAYNEQFF.

The chain links TRBV4-3 to TRBJ2-2; no definite D call. CDR1 is LGHNA, CDR2 YSLEER, per germline. The CDR3 length is 13 residues. Trimming removed 0 bases at V and 6 bases at J, with 5 bases between. The CDR3 coding sequence is TGCGCCAGCAGCCAAGAAGGATCCGGGGAGCTGTTTTTT. This encodes CASSQEGSGELFF.